The 21 T cell receptor beta chains in this list originate from one sample, sequenced in a study of blood T cell repertoires in COVID-19. TCRdb's copy holds only in-frame clones and misses some; the assay was immunoSEQ multiplex PCR. Altogether 45,000 to 65,000 clones are present, approximately 80% being singletons, with the ten largest covering under 8.5%. The sample consisted of peripheral blood. These receptors were taken from a man aged 70-80 years with active COVID-19.

This chain connects TRBV10-3 to TRBJ2-5, with D maybe TRBD1 (5 bases). The germline CDR1 and CDR2 sequences are ENHRY and SYGVKD. The CDR3 runs 16 residues. V was cut by 0 bases and J by 2 bases, with 13 bases left in between. The CDR3 sequence: CAISESQAGWQETQYF. In nucleotides, the CDR3 is TGTGCCATCAGTGAGTCTCAGGCAGGGTGGCAAGAGACCCAGTACTTC.

CDR3 in amino acids: CASSQTGQHSNQPQHF. The CDR3 coding sequence is TGTGCCAGCTCACAGACGGGACAGCATAGCAATCAGCCCCAGCATTTT. V usage is TRBV18 and J usage is TRBJ1-5; TRBD1 agrees at 7 bases. In germline, CDR1 is KGHSH, CDR2 LQKENI. The CDR3 runs 16 residues. V was clipped by 4 bases and J by 0 bases; unmatched bases: 6.

The V gene is TRBV7-2, the J gene TRBJ1-5; no clear D gene. This CDR3 spans 13 amino acids. Germline assignment: CDR1 SGHTA and CDR2 FQGNSA. V was cut by 1 base and J by 7 bases, with 8 bases left in between. In DNA, the CDR3 is TGTGCCAGCAGCTTAGTTTCCGGGCAGCCCCAGCATTTT. It yields the protein CASSLVSGQPQHF.

Only one count was recorded for this clone. This chain joins TRBV7-8 and TRBJ2-5; D is perhaps TRBD2 (6 bases). The CDR3 contains 15 residues. The germline CDR1 and CDR2 sequences are SGHVS and FQNEAQ. Deletions cut 1 base from V and 8 bases from J, with 17 bases between. In DNA, the CDR3 is TGTGCCAGCAGCTTAGGTCTAGCGAGTGGAAGAACCCAGTACTTC. This codes for CASSLGLASGRTQYF.

The chain has TRBV5-1 and TRBJ2-3; maybe TRBD2 (6 bases). The V end lost 7 bases, the J end lost 3 bases, and 18 bases lay between the germline ends. Germline CDR1 is SGHRS and CDR2 is YFSETQ. This CDR3 has 15 residues. CDR3 sequence (DNA): TGCGCCAGCGCTTCGACCGGGGGTTGGACAGATACGCAGTATTTT. As protein: CASASTGGWTDTQYF.

This clone was observed a single time. V is TRBV19 and J is TRBJ2-7; D unclear. Deletions cut 3 bases from V and 4 bases from J, with 13 bases between. CDR1 and CDR2 from the germline V gene are LNHDA and SQIVND (reference sequence). The CDR3 contains 14 residues. The CDR3 coding sequence is TGTGCCAGTAGTATCGGCCCTGCTAGTTACGAGCAGTACTTC. Its translation is CASSIGPASYEQYF.

This clone was counted a single time. CDR3 sequence reads: CASNPTGNQPQHF. CDR3 sequence (DNA): TGTGCCAGCAACCCAACAGGAAATCAGCCCCAGCATTTT. The chain combines TRBV6-2 or TRBV6-3 with TRBJ1-5; a possible D gene is TRBD1 (5 bases). Trimming took off 7 bases at V and 4 bases at J, with 11 bases between the two ends. Germline CDR1 is MNHEY and CDR2 is SVGEGT. CDR3 size: 13 residues.

The sample holds one count of this clone. The genes are TRBV6-5 and TRBJ1-6; a weak D match, TRBD1 (6 bases). This CDR3 region has 13 residues. Per the germline V gene, CDR1 is MNHEY and CDR2 is SVGAGI. V was clipped by 6 bases and J by 6 bases, with 9 bases between them. The CDR3 bases are TGTGCCAGCAGGGACAGAGGTAATTCACCCCTCCACTTT. It specifies CASRDRGNSPLHF.

The V and J genes are TRBV10-3 and TRBJ2-7; TRBD2 agrees at 9 bases. Unmatched junction bases numbered 10, after V lost 3 bases and J lost 1 base. Germline loops: CDR1 ENHRY, CDR2 SYGVKD. This CDR3 has 17 residues. For the CDR3, the DNA is TGTGCCATCAGTGACCCGGGGGGGACTAGCCCATCCTACGAGCAGTACTTC. Protein sequence: CAISDPGGTSPSYEQYF.

The chain has TRBV5-4 and TRBJ2-3, with 7 bases aligning to TRBD1. The length of the CDR3 is 15 residues. Trimming removed 5 bases from V and 4 bases from J; junction bases left unmatched: 10. From germline, CDR1 is SGHNT and CDR2 YYREEE (reference sequence). As DNA, the CDR3 is TGTGCCAGCAGGCCCCAGGGACAGAGATCAGATACGCAGTATTTT. Translation: CASRPQGQRSDTQYF.

The chain uses TRBV7-8 and TRBJ1-2, with 7 bases that match TRBD1. CDR1 SGHVS and CDR2 FQNEAQ come from the germline V gene. The J segment lost 9 bases and the V segment lost 5 bases, leaving 6 bases of the junction unmatched. The CDR3 totals 12 residues. The DNA of the CDR3 is TGTGCCAGCAGCGTAAGACAGGGTAGCTACACCTTC. It yields the protein CASSVRQGSYTF.

V and J are TRBV11-2 and TRBJ2-7; D uncertain. Germline-derived CDR1 and CDR2 are SGHAT and FQNNGV. The CDR3 spans 15 residues. V lost 2 bases, J lost 0 bases, and 11 bases lay in between. The CDR3 loop reads CASSLNDSPSYEQYF. In DNA, the CDR3 is TGTGCCAGCAGCTTAAACGACTCGCCCTCCTACGAGCAGTACTTC.

This rearrangement joins TRBV4-1 to TRBJ2-3; D call uncertain. Trimming stripped 0 bases from V and 9 bases from J, with 10 bases between. CDR3 size: 13 residues. CDR1 is MGHRA and CDR2 is YSYEKL in the germline V gene. As DNA, the CDR3 is TGCGCCAGCAGCCAAGATAAGGCTAGAACGCAGTATTTT. This translates into CASSQDKARTQYF.

The chain joins TRBV28 to TRBJ1-1; TRBD1 is a possible D gene (5 bases). Germline V gene sequence: CDR1 MDHEN, CDR2 SYDVKM. The CDR3 is made up of 14 amino acids. V dropped 0 bases and J dropped 2 bases, with 7 bases sitting between them. This chain's CDR3 is CASSLWTANTEAFF. The CDR3 bases are TGTGCCAGCAGTTTATGGACAGCAAACACTGAAGCTTTCTTT.

This chain links TRBV7-8 with TRBJ1-1; D is uncertain. The CDR3 runs 14 residues. Trimming took off 4 bases at V and 0 bases at J, with 9 bases between the two ends. Germline V CDR1 and CDR2: SGHVS, FQNEAQ. CDR3 amino acids: CASSWSLLNTEAFF. The CDR3 nucleotides are TGTGCCAGCAGCTGGAGCCTCTTGAACACTGAAGCTTTCTTT. The whole variable domain, remainder taken from reference TRBV7-8 and TRBJ1-1, is GAGVSQSPRYKVAKRGQDVALRCDPISGHVSLFWYQQALGQGPEFLTYFQNEAQLDKSGLPSDRFFAERPEGSVSTLKIQRTQQEDSAVYLCASSWSLLNTEAFFGQGTRLTVV.

The chain couples TRBV7-8 to TRBJ1-5; TRBD1 aligns across 8 bases. The trim removed 1 base at V and 6 bases at J, leaving 11 bases unmatched. The CDR3 is 17 amino acids. Germline V gene data show CDR1 as SGHVS and CDR2 as FQNEAQ. The CDR3 region has the DNA TGTGCCAGCAGCTTAGGGCCCGGACAGGGTATGGGTCAGCCCCAGCATTTT. Translated: CASSLGPGQGMGQPQHF. Full variable domain (missing parts from reference TRBV7-8 and TRBJ1-5): GAGVSQSPRYKVAKRGQDVALRCDPISGHVSLFWYQQALGQGPEFLTYFQNEAQLDKSGLPSDRFFAERPEGSVSTLKIQRTQQEDSAVYLCASSLGPGQGMGQPQHFGDGTRLSIL.

The chain is built from TRBV24-1 and TRBJ1-1; D unclear. The germline V gene encodes CDR1 KGHDR and CDR2 SFDVKD. V lost 4 bases to trimming and J lost 6 bases, with 14 bases between them. The CDR3 totals 14 residues. CDR3 sequence (DNA): TGTGCCACCAGTGACCAAAGCGGGCGGGCTGAAGCTTTCTTT. The encoded protein is CATSDQSGRAEAFF.

The chain employs TRBV15 and TRBJ2-2, with 13 bases aligning to TRBD2. The length of the CDR3 is 15 residues. The germline V gene encodes CDR1 LNHNV and CDR2 YYDKDF (reference sequence). V was clipped by 3 bases and J by 7 bases; unmatched bases: 2. CDR3 in DNA: TGTGCCACCAGCAGTGGACTAGCGGGGGTCGGGGAGCTGTTTTTT. Protein product: CATSSGLAGVGELFF.

This sequence joins TRBV5-1 and TRBJ2-1; 15 bases are shared with TRBD2. CDR1 is SGHRS, CDR2 YFSETQ, per germline. V was pared by 4 bases and J by 0 bases, with 5 bases of the junction left unmatched. The CDR3 consists of 18 residues. CDR3 sequence reads: CASSPGTSGGSSYNEQFF. The CDR3 nucleotides are TGCGCCAGCAGCCCCGGGACTAGCGGGGGGAGCTCCTACAATGAGCAGTTCTTC.

The rearrangement uses TRBV5-1 and TRBJ2-7; 7 bases line up with TRBD1. CDR3 size: 12 residues. Germline V gene data show CDR1 as SGHRS and CDR2 as YFSETQ. V lost 4 bases and J lost 6; bases outside the gene matches: 4. The CDR3 spells CASSDTGVEQYF. The CDR3 DNA sequence: TGCGCCAGCAGCGATACAGGGGTCGAGCAGTACTTC.

The chain joins TRBV12-3 or TRBV12-4 to TRBJ1-2; unclear D gene. The CDR3 sequence is 13 residues long. V was pared by 3 bases and J by 0 bases, with 5 bases between. The CDR3 region is CASSLAANYGYTF. The CDR3 DNA reads TGTGCCAGCAGTTTGGCGGCTAACTATGGCTACACCTTC.